This paragraph reports one T cell receptor (beta chain). Its antigen is still unknown. No clone much larger than this one lies a single base away; base qualities are absent. The record originates from a study of T-cell memory formation after mild COVID-19 (dated by TCRdb to the early 2020s). In terms of the full investigation: Most TCR sequence clusters were specific to one of the two donors. Longitudinal TCRalpha and TCRbeta repertoire sequencing tracked T-cell clones expanding and contracting after mild COVID-19 in two donors. The cohort comprised two young, previously healthy adult volunteers, one female and one male.

Sequencing instrument: Illumina NovaSeq 6000. Using 5'RACE with constant-segment primers, TCRalpha and TCRbeta cDNA libraries were constructed, with sample barcodes and unique molecular identifiers added in the process. RNA was extracted from every sample with Trizol reagent. Library amplification was performed in two PCR steps, and a second sample barcode and Illumina TruSeq adapters were introduced in the second step. Sequencing of the libraries was done on an Illumina NovaSeq, producing 2 x 150 bp paired-end reads. In the original analysis: With migec v1.2.7, reads were demultiplexed and then collapsed into UMI-guided consensus sequences. Using mixcr v2.1.11, UMI consensuses were aligned to TRA and TRB V and J templates and then assembled into clonotypes. A clonotype was counted as expanded or contracted only if both edgeR and NoisET called the change significant, with noise models trained on biological replicates. For edgeR calls, the thresholds were a false discovery rate-adjusted p below 0.01 and a log2 fold-change of 1. PCA with hierarchical clustering of max-normalized trajectories of the 1000 most abundant clonotypes was used as exploratory dynamics analysis. Each responding clone was given a CD4 or CD8 phenotype based on the CD4+ and CD8+ repertoires, which had been sequenced separately. Using fastp at Q25 and MiXCR, TCRdb reprocessed the public reads and kept productive beta chains. Entries are consolidated by CDR3 protein sequence, retaining the most common genes and DNA. These V and J calls are TCRdb output, not the study's own analysis. In this sample the table shows 350,000 or so distinct CDR3 sequences, around a fifth of which occur a single time. Approximately 22% of the sample rests with the top ten.

Here is what the overall study found, with its caveats: Some responding clones were detected in pre-infection memory, suggesting pre-existing cross-reactive memory T cells joined the SARS-CoV-2 response. Only a couple of mild cases were covered by the study, and larger cohorts that include severe cases with pre-infection samples were considered necessary. Contracting CD4+ clones were located mainly in the CM and EM memory subsets, whereas CD8+ clones were found to be enriched in EMRA. Balanced CD4/CD8 phenotypes were observed for clones contracting from day 15 to 85, whereas a bias towards CD4+ was observed for a second wave of clones expanding from day 15 to 37. Whether the second-wave clones peaking on day 37 were SARS-CoV-2 specific was not confirmed.

Via the germline V gene, CDR1 is SGHTA and CDR2 FQGNSA. The V and J ends are trimmed by 5 bases and 5 bases, leaving 6 bases between them. Its CDR3 holds 11 amino acids, cysteine through phenylalanine. CDR3 DNA only is kept here, 33 bases in frame from base 1. Ficoll-Paque density gradient centrifugation was used to isolate PBMCs. This sequence originates from a man younger than 35 who had mild COVID-19 (a few samples of this study predate the infection). The sample titles of this study are shuffled in the database, so cell type and time point are left out; the donor was told from shared clones. What was sequenced was PBMCs or a T cell subset sorted from them (not recorded which). Here the chain combines TRBV7-2 and TRBJ1-2; no confident D gene assignment can be made. The CDR3 region reads CASSQSYGYTF. The bases are TGTGCCAGCAGCCAGAGTTATGGCTACACCTTC.